This TCR beta chain is from a study of T cell responses to AZD1222 COVID-19 vaccine. This CDR3 is 16 amino acids long. The J segment lost 6 bases and the V segment lost 4 bases, leaving 11 bases of the junction unmatched. Germline assignment: CDR1 SGDLS and CDR2 YYNGEE. Libraries were prepared by immunoSEQ multiplex PCR; TCRdb keeps only in-frame clonotypes and omits some of them. The sample holds about 120,000 clones, 85% to 90% seen once. This TCR derives from an adult who received the AZD1222 COVID-19 vaccine. Sequencing was performed on peripheral blood, taken 28 days after the second AZD1222 dose. The chain has TRBV9 and TRBJ2-2, with 8 bases that match TRBD1. The CDR3 loop is CASSPGQVGLAGELFF. The CDR3 region has the DNA TGTGCCAGCAGCCCGGGACAGGTGGGCTTGGCCGGGGAGCTGTTTTTT.